Below, 9 T cell receptor beta chains from the same sample are listed, as sequenced in a study of molecular identifiers for immune sequencing clone quantification. MiXCR, applied by TCRdb to the PCR reads, yields one record per CDR3 protein. This table holds some 320,000 distinct CDR3 sequences, roughly 24% found once. Source material: naive CD8+ T cells from blood, with Jurkat cell RNA spiked in. Specified subset: FACS-sorted CD8+CD4-CCR7+CD45RA+ naive T cells. The receptors were sampled from a human donor in good health. Some libraries in this study had Jurkat cell RNA spiked in.

Details on this clonotype: The CDR3 end shows no conserved phenylalanine or tryptophan, and so a read error is likely. This chain joins TRBV5-6 and TRBJ1-1; D ambiguous. V was trimmed by 6 bases and J by 0 bases, leaving 9 bases between them. The CDR3 length is 13 residues. The germline V gene encodes CDR1 SGHDT and CDR2 YYEEEE. The CDR3 nucleotides are TGTGCCAGCAACAGCGGCCTGAACACTGAAGCTTTCCTT. Translated, it gives CASNSGLNTEAFL.

This clonotype was found many times. The chain recombines TRBV24-1 with TRBJ2-7; D uncertain. The CDR3 length is 12 residues. The germline V gene has CDR1 KGHDR and CDR2 SFDVKD. Between the trimmed V and J ends, which lost 4 bases and 2 bases, there was a span of 5 bases. DNA for the CDR3: TGTGCCACCAGTGAAGGGCCCTACGAGCAGTACTTC. As protein: CATSEGPYEQYF.

This clonotype was recorded many times. J is TRBJ2-6 and V is TRBV6-2 or TRBV6-3; tentative D call: TRBD2 (6 bases). Germline loops: CDR1 MNHEY, CDR2 SVGEGT. Trimming took 2 bases from V and 3 from J, leaving 11 bases between them. The CDR3 runs to 16 residues. CDR3 DNA sequence: TGTGCCAGCAGTTACCGCCCGGGAGTTGGGGCCAACGTCCTGACTTTC. Protein sequence: CASSYRPGVGANVLTF.

The chain carries TRBV13 and TRBJ2-6; 9 bases map to TRBD1. The CDR3 is 20 amino acids. Germline V lookup: CDR1 PRHDT, CDR2 FYEKMQ (reference sequence). J gave up 4 bases and V 3 bases, and 16 bases lay outside the gene matches. CDR3 protein: CASSFEGSGTGSRGANVLTF. The CDR3 DNA follows: TGTGCCAGCAGCTTCGAGGGGTCGGGGACAGGGTCGAGGGGGGCCAACGTCCTGACTTTC.

This clonotype came up many times. Sequence at one end of the junction differs from germline and may be a read error. J is TRBJ2-3 and V is TRBV29-1; 13 positions match TRBD2. The CDR3 sequence is 14 residues long. Germline V gene data show CDR1 as SQVTM and CDR2 as ANQGSEA. The DNA of the CDR3 is TGCAGCGTTGAGGAAATCTGGACTAGCGGGGGAATTATGTTT. Its translation: CSVEEIWTSGGIMF.

V gene TRBV14 combines with J gene TRBJ2-3; 10 bases fit TRBD2. V lost 5 bases to trimming and J lost 4 bases; unmatched junction nucleotides: 6. The V gene's germline CDR1 is SGHDN and CDR2 FVKESK. The CDR3 is made up of 15 amino acids. For the CDR3, the DNA is TGTGCCAGCAGCTGGACTAGCGGTTACGCAGATACGCAGTATTTT. This encodes CASSWTSGYADTQYF.

As for this clonotype: A much bigger clone sits one base away, suggesting this may be a read error. This sequence joins TRBV7-9 and TRBJ2-7, with D unresolved. V lost 7 bases and J lost 2, with 15 bases in between. Germline V gene sequence: CDR1 SEHNR, CDR2 FQNEAQ (reference sequence). The CDR3 extends over 14 amino acids. The CDR3 loop is CASNQPGGTYEQYF. The CDR3 region has the DNA TGTGCCAGCAATCAACCCGGCGGCACCTACGAGCAGTACTTC.

In its sample, this clonotype was seen many times. This chain joins TRBV7-8 and TRBJ1-5; D not resolved. V was pared by 3 bases and J by 0 bases, with 12 bases between. Germline V CDR1 and CDR2: SGHVS, FQNEAQ. The CDR3 is 16 amino acids. In DNA form, the CDR3 reads TGTGCCAGCAGCTTGTCAGGAGTTTATAGCAATCAGCCCCAGCATTTT. Translation gives CASSLSGVYSNQPQHF.

This clonotype was seen ten or more times. V and J are TRBV2 and TRBJ2-3, with a possible D match to TRBD1 (6 bases). Germline loops: CDR1 SNHLY, CDR2 FYNNEI. The CDR3 length is 15 residues. The V and J ends lost 5 bases and 1 base respectively, with 13 bases between them. The CDR3 reads CASSSRDTRTDTQYF. The CDR3 DNA follows: TGTGCCAGCAGTTCCCGGGACACCCGCACAGATACGCAGTATTTT.